These T cell receptor beta chains were read from a single sample in a study of blood T cell repertoires in COVID-19. Here immunoSEQ multiplex PCR was the method, and the copy in TCRdb shows in-frame clones only, minus some. The repertoire holds approximately 74,000 clones, with more than 75% as singletons. Sequencing was done on a sample of peripheral blood. These receptors all stem from a human donor in a cohort sampled during active COVID-19. The CDR3 runs from the conserved cysteine through the conserved F or W. D genes are given only for firm matches. Size is omitted from some rows. Given values are once, few, many or a class for expanded clones.

few	TRBD1	TRBV19	TRBJ2-1	CASSTEGQDIYNEQFF	TGTGCCAGTAGTACGGAGGGACAGGACATATACAATGAGCAGTTCTTC
-	TRBD1	TRBV11-3	TRBJ2-1	CASSLRQGDNNEQFF	TGTGCCAGCAGCTTGCGACAGGGGGACAACAATGAGCAGTTCTTC
-	TRBD2	TRBV4-1	TRBJ2-1	CASSQVAGLATSEQFF	TGCGCCAGCAGCCAAGTTGCGGGACTAGCGACCAGTGAGCAGTTCTTC
-	TRBD1	TRBV27	TRBJ1-6	CASRDREIYNSPLHF	TGTGCCAGCAGGGACAGGGAGATCTATAATTCACCCCTCCACTTT
-	-	TRBV5-5	TRBJ2-7	CASTPMGASYEQYF	TGTGCCAGCACCCCTATGGGGGCCTCCTACGAGCAGTACTTC
few	-	TRBV28	TRBJ1-4	CASSLAQGSEKLFF	TGTGCCAGCAGTTTAGCGCAGGGATCCGAAAAACTGTTTTTT
-	-	TRBV18	TRBJ2-7	CASSRDMAFEQYF	TGTGCCAGCTCAAGGGACATGGCTTTCGAGCAGTACTTC
once	-	TRBV30	TRBJ1-5	CAWSATENQPQHF	TGTGCCTGGAGTGCTACGGAGAATCAGCCCCAGCATTTT
once	-	TRBV6-2/TRBV6-3	TRBJ2-1	CASSYSMGGLSNEQFF	TGTGCCAGCAGTTACTCGATGGGGGGACTTAGCAATGAGCAGTTCTTC
-	TRBD1	TRBV19	TRBJ1-2	CASSTGQGGYGYTF	TGTGCCAGTAGTACCGGACAGGGAGGGTATGGCTACACCTTC
once	-	TRBV15	TRBJ2-4	CATSRVIAGNIQYF	TGTGCCACCAGCAGAGTTATAGCCGGGAACATTCAGTACTTC
few	TRBD1	TRBV20-1	TRBJ2-7	CSASTGGDPYEQYF	TGCAGTGCTAGTACAGGGGGCGACCCCTACGAGCAGTACTTC
few	TRBD2	TRBV27	TRBJ2-3	CASGRLAGGPPSTQYF	TGTGCCAGCGGGAGACTAGCGGGAGGGCCACCCTCCACGCAGTATTTT
-	TRBD1	TRBV30	TRBJ1-2	CAWIPPGTGAIYGYTF	TGTGCCTGGATTCCTCCCGGGACAGGGGCGATCTATGGCTACACCTTC
-	-	TRBV19	TRBJ2-7	CASSISMTAAVSYEQYF	TGTGCCAGTAGTATTTCTATGACGGCGGCAGTTTCCTACGAGCAGTACTTC
-	TRBD1	TRBV24-1	TRBJ2-1	CATSDRGQGYNEQFF	TGTGCCACCAGTGACCGAGGACAGGGGTACAATGAGCAGTTCTTC
-	TRBD1	TRBV6-7	TRBJ1-2	CARGQAVSYTF	TGTGCCAGGGGACAGGCAGTTAGCTACACCTTC
once	-	TRBV19	TRBJ1-5	CASSRRGLEAQHF	TGTGCCAGTAGTAGACGGGGGTTAGAAGCCCAGCATTTT
many	-	TRBV14	TRBJ2-2	CASSQALRGELFF	TGTGCCAGCAGCCAAGCCCTACGGGGGGAGCTGTTTTTT
-	TRBD2	TRBV5-1	TRBJ2-7	CASSGSPPGGIDEQYF	TGCGCCAGCAGCGGGTCGCCGCCCGGGGGGATCGACGAGCAGTACTTC
few	-	TRBV19	TRBJ1-5	CASSMVGAGQPQHF	TGTGCCAGTAGTATGGTGGGGGCCGGTCAGCCCCAGCATTTT
-	-	TRBV3-1/TRBV3-2	TRBJ1-4	CASSQRQAGKEKLFF	TGTGCCAGCAGCCAGAGACAGGCGGGCAAGGAAAAACTGTTTTTT
-	-	TRBV30	TRBJ1-2	CAWSAGDVYGYTF	TGTGCCTGGAGTGCGGGGGATGTCTATGGCTACACCTTC
-	TRBD2	TRBV7-8	TRBJ2-3	CASSLVTGGSSSTDTQYF	TGTGCCAGCAGCTTAGTGACGGGGGGGTCCTCTAGCACAGATACGCAGTATTTT
many	-	TRBV27	TRBJ1-5	CASSPEGVNQPQHF	TGTGCCAGCAGTCCCGAGGGGGTAAATCAGCCCCAGCATTTT
-	TRBD2	TRBV6-5	TRBJ2-3	CASNILAGGTDTQYF	TGTGCCAGCAATATACTAGCGGGGGGCACAGATACGCAGTATTTT